This T cell receptor beta chain was sequenced in a study of long-term antiretroviral therapy in people with HIV. About the research overall: In the earliest collections, sampling predates the 2015 immediate-ART recommendation by about a decade.

Study findings and constraints: Post-treatment diversity went higher with ART but stayed below transplant donor controls.

The assay, immunoSEQ v3.0, was run at survey level. Data came from immunoSEQ multiplex PCR; TCRdb stores just in-frame clones and leaves some out. Here the sample spans around 30,000 clones, approximately 95% being singletons. CDR3 length equals 14 residues. Germline V gene sequence: CDR1 MNHNS, CDR2 SASEGT. V was trimmed by 7 bases and J by 1 base, leaving 10 bases between them. Points on this clone: The antigen remains unidentified.

The sequence was collected from a man aged 30-40 years with HIV. The rearrangement uses TRBV6-1 and TRBJ2-2; D not resolved. Sequencing was performed on unsorted PBMCs, taken 5.3 years after starting antiretroviral therapy. The chain's CDR3 is CASTLWGNTGELFF. DNA of the CDR3: TGTGCCAGCACGTTGTGGGGGAACACCGGGGAGCTGTTTTTT.